This entry is about one TCR beta chain. Its antigen remains unidentified. This entry belongs to a study of T cell responses to AZD1222 COVID-19 vaccine. Study-level points and caveats: The CD4 TCRs associated with vaccination extended across spike and predominated at 160-218 and 743-854.

Generated by immunoSEQ multiplex PCR, the TCRdb table keeps only in-frame clones and is missing some. The sample consists of about 200,000 clones, 93% of them appearing once. This CDR3 comprises 13 residues. Germline loops: CDR1 SGHAT, CDR2 FQNNGV. The V end lost 0 bases, the J end lost 10 bases, and 12 bases lay between the germline ends. The sample consisted of peripheral blood, taken 28 days after the second AZD1222 dose. The J gene is TRBJ1-1, the V gene TRBV11-2; D gene unclear. The sequence derives from an adult who received the AZD1222 COVID-19 vaccine. CDR3 region: CASSLEGPTGAFF. The CDR3 DNA sequence: TGTGCCAGCAGCTTAGAAGGACCTACGGGAGCTTTCTTT.